These 8 T cell receptor beta chains originate from one sample sequenced in a study of OX40 agonist ivuxolimab in advanced cancers. Sequencing used immunoSEQ multiplex PCR; TCRdb keeps in-frame clones, though not all of them. The data show 90,000 to 95,000 clones, around 87% seen once. This material consisted of CD4+ or CD8+ T cells sorted from blood, taken in a trial of the OX40 agonist ivuxolimab. Receptor source: an adult with an advanced solid tumor such as melanoma, head and neck, liver or kidney cancer.

The chain recombines TRBV10-2 with TRBJ2-2, with 10 nucleotides matching TRBD2. The CDR3 consists of 16 residues. Germline V gives CDR1 WSHSY, CDR2 SAAADI. J was trimmed by 1 base and V by 6 bases; bases with no gene match: 5. The CDR3 DNA sequence: TGCGCCAGCAGGGACGGACTAGCGGTGAACACCGGGGAGCTGTTTTTT. It specifies CASRDGLAVNTGELFF.

V is TRBV11-3 and J is TRBJ2-1, with 10 positions matching TRBD2. This CDR3 is 15 amino acids long. In germline, CDR1 is SGHNT, CDR2 YENEEA. With V trimmed by 0 bases and J by 6 bases, 2 bases remained unmatched. The CDR3 protein is CASSLELAGTNEQFF. CDR3 DNA sequence: TGTGCCAGCAGCTTAGAACTAGCGGGAACCAATGAGCAGTTCTTC.

This chain uses TRBV19 with TRBJ2-7, with D perhaps TRBD1 (6 bases). The CDR3 loop spans 14 amino acids. Germline V gives CDR1 LNHDA, CDR2 SQIVND (reference sequence). Trimming pared 5 bases from V and 5 bases from J, leaving 16 bases between. In nucleotides, the CDR3 is TGTGCCAGTAGTCCCCAGCAGGGGCCCCACGAGCAGTACTTC. Amino acids: CASSPQQGPHEQYF.

The chain uses TRBV28 and TRBJ2-3; D is tentatively TRBD1 or TRBD2 (5 bases each). V lost 2 bases to trimming and J lost 4 bases, with 13 bases between them. Looked up from germline, CDR1 is MDHEN and CDR2 is SYDVKM. The CDR3 runs 15 residues. The CDR3 spells CASSLSGQRADTQYF. In nucleotides, the CDR3 is TGTGCCAGCAGTTTAAGCGGACAAAGGGCAGATACGCAGTATTTT.

Worth noting for this clone: No DNA is shown, since the ends of the CDR3 on it are uncertain; the CDR3 is the one TCRdb lists. V gene TRBV7-9 combines with J gene TRBJ2-3; TRBD2, as called in the table, went unchecked against the DNA. The CDR3 has 16 amino acids, counting both end residues. Germline CDR1 and CDR2: SEHNR and FQNEAQ (reference sequence). CDR3 protein: CASSFISVTSTDTQYF.

The chain employs TRBV10-2 and TRBJ2-7; unclear D gene. Trimming shortened V by 3 bases and J by 2 bases, and 23 bases separated the two germline ends. CDR3 size: 18 residues. In germline, CDR1 is WSHSY, CDR2 SAAADI. The CDR3 nucleotides read TGCGCCAGCAGTGAAGACCGGGCAAGGAGCTTACCCCCCTACGAGCAGTACGTC. It yields the protein CASSEDRARSLPPYEQYV.

The chain combines TRBV9 with TRBJ2-5; D is possibly TRBD1 (6 bases). The V and J ends lost 0 bases and 4 bases respectively, with 16 bases between them. The CDR3 totals 16 residues. Germline V gene sequence: CDR1 SGDLS, CDR2 YYNGEE. DNA for the CDR3: TGTGCCAGCAGCGTAGAGGCCCCTACAGGGTTAGAGACCCAGTACTTC. Translating gives CASSVEAPTGLETQYF. Supplemented by reference TRBV9 and TRBJ2-5, the full variable domain reads DSGVTQTPKHLITATGQRVTLRCSPRSGDLSVYWYQQSLDQGLQFLIQYYNGEERAKGNILERFSAQQFPDLHSELNLSSLELGDSALYFCASSVEAPTGLETQYFGPGTRLLVL.

The genes are TRBV6-6 and TRBJ1-3, with a tentative D call TRBD1 (6 bases). V was trimmed by 2 bases and J by 0 bases, leaving 11 bases between them. Germline CDR1 and CDR2: MNHNY and SVGAGI (reference sequence). The CDR3 spans 16 residues. CDR3 sequence reads: CASSYTGSISGNTIYF. The CDR3 DNA is TGTGCCAGCAGTTACACAGGGAGCATCTCTGGAAACACCATATATTTT.